One TCR beta chain is described in this entry. This sample was taken from a study of monozygotic twins with inflammatory bowel disease. CDR1 is SGHTA and CDR2 is FQGNSA in the germline V gene. There are 15 residues in the CDR3. After re-calling the 5' RACE reads, TCRdb lists one entry per CDR3 protein, DNA absent. In total, the table holds 330,000 or so distinct CDR3 sequences. Input material: blood. The V gene is TRBV7-2, the J gene TRBJ2-1; TCRdb designates TRBD2, a call that cannot be tested without DNA. The TCR originated in a human donor with ulcerative colitis or Crohn's disease, or a healthy co-twin of an affected twin (not recorded which). The CDR3 is CASSLGRRGMNEQFF.